Here is one T cell receptor (beta chain) with its context. The data originate from a study of blood T cell repertoires in COVID-19. This CDR3 is built from 13 residues. Trimming left V 11 bases short and J 5 bases short, with 15 bases between. Germline CDR1 reads MNHEY; CDR2 reads SVGAGI. Profiled with immunoSEQ multiplex PCR; TCRdb holds only in-frame clones, not every one. The sample yields 50,000 to 80,000 clones, 85% to 90% seen once. The origin of this receptor is a man aged 50-60 years with active COVID-19. The chain uses TRBV6-5 and TRBJ1-4, with a possible D match to TRBD1 (6 bases). The sample taken for sequencing was peripheral blood. This chain's CDR3 is CAGGDRQNEKLFF. CDR3 coding DNA: TGTGCCGGCGGCGACAGGCAAAATGAAAAACTGTTTTTT.